This T cell receptor beta chain was sequenced in a study of shared T cell receptors in the human thymus. Data came from immunoSEQ multiplex PCR; TCRdb stores just in-frame clones and leaves some out. The repertoire includes fewer than 700,000 clones, around 89% of them detected once, and 0.0095% to 0.012% sits in the top ten. The CDR3 runs 15 residues. The V segment lost 4 bases and the J segment 5 bases; nucleotides outside the gene matches: 7. Germline V lookup: CDR1 SGHTS, CDR2 YDEGEE. These same data were also listed under a study on human thymus T cells. That source notes: Having surgery to correct congenital heart defects, healthy Finnish infants acted as the donors.

Sequences were obtained from thymocytes. The chain is built from TRBV5-8 and TRBJ2-1; 9 nucleotides match TRBD1. The TCR originated in a boy under two years old with a congenital heart defect. The chain's CDR3 is CASSLGQGADNEQFF. The CDR3 bases are TGTGCCAGCAGCCTGGGACAGGGAGCGGACAATGAGCAGTTCTTC.